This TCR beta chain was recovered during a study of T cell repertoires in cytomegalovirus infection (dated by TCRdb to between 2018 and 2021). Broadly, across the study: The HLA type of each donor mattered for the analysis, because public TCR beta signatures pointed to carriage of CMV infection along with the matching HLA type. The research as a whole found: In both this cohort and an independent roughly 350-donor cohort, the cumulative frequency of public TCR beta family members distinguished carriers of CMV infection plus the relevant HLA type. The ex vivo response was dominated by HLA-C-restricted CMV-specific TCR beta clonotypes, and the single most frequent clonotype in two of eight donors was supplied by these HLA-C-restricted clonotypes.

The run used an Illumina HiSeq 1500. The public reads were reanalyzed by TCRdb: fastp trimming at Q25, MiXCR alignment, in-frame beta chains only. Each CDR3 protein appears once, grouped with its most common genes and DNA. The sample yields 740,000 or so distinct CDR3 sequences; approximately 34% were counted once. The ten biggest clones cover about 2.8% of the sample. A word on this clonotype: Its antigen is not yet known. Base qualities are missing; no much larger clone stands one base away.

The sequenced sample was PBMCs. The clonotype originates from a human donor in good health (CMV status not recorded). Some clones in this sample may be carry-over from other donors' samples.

The CDR3: CASSLGTGISNEQFF. At the DNA level, the sequence is TGTGCCAGCAGCCTAGGGACAGGGATTTCCAATGAGCAGTTCTTC. Recombination connected TRBV7-3 to TRBJ2-1; TRBD1 fits 9 bases in the junction. Inclusive of the bounding cysteine and phenylalanine, the CDR3 is 15 residues long. Only the CDR3 portion is preserved as DNA: 45 bases, with reading frame beginning at the first base. Relative to germline, V is missing 5 bases and J is missing 6 bases, with 8 bases of the junction outside any gene match. Per the germline V gene, SGHTA is the CDR1 and FQGTGA is the CDR2.